What follows is one T cell receptor (beta chain) and its context. This clone's antigen is unknown. V is trimmed back by 1 base and J by 5 bases, and the junction contains 4 bases that no gene match accounts for. CDR1 is given as GTSNPN and CDR2 as SVGIG, both from the germline V gene (reference sequence). From the cysteine through the phenylalanine, the CDR3 covers 13 amino acids. The CDR3 DNA has 39 bases and is translated from base 1. Library construction relied on the immunoSEQ multiplex PCR assay. For the multiplex PCR, a mixture combining 60 forward primers for TCR Vbeta segments and 13 reverse primers for TCR Jbeta segments was used. Amplification of the CDR3 region of rearranged TCR beta genes was performed with a multiplex PCR assay on genomic DNA. Amplified TCR beta libraries were sequenced as 87-base-pair reads on the Illumina HiSeq System. The authors' pipeline ran thus. A later analysis tallied tens of millions of unique TCR beta chains across the 700 or so repertoires, and around 9.9 million of those chains were shared by two or more donors. A nearest-neighbor algorithm error-corrected the raw reads and collapsed the reads into unique sequences, merging closely related sequences to remove PCR and sequencing errors. CDR3 sequences were aligned to IMGT reference sequences to assign V, D and J gene segments. For a sequence to be retained, a match of at least six nucleotides was required to both a V gene segment and a J gene segment. Rearrangements were classified as productive when the CDR3 lacked stop codons and remained in frame with V and J, and all other rearrangements were classified as non-productive. CDR3 was defined according to IMGT convention as the region running from the second conserved V-encoded cysteine to the conserved J-encoded phenylalanine. The earlier analysis of fewer than 700 of the donors excluded sequences that lacked an unambiguous match to a single V gene segment. In an earlier analysis of a few hundred of the donors, a V segment was called functional when productive rearrangements were above 56.7%, and segregating when the standard deviation between donors exceeded 5%. A statistical classification framework was built for diagnosing cytomegalovirus status from the catalog of TCR beta chain sequences. A later analysis assigned V and J genes by comparing TCR nucleotide sequences with IMGT/GENE-DB human TR gene sequences. Using the TCRdist pipeline, a later analysis assigned CDR3 sequences along with most-parsimonious VDJ recombination scenarios. A later analysis defined each TCR beta chain by its CDR3 amino acid sequence plus V-gene family, and excluded reads lacking a unique V-gene family. As a way to deal with suspected cross-contamination and a sequencing artifact, a later analysis dropped hundreds of nucleotide sequences that were highly shared and had low generation probability. For each public chain, a later analysis derived a clonal expansion index from normalized ranks of inferred template counts within each repertoire. In a later analysis, generation probabilities were computed with a VDJ recombination model fitted to out-of-frame rearrangements, and the resulting probabilities were checked against IGoR. Hypergeometric tests were used in a later analysis to score TCR-TCR, TCR-HLA and TCR-CMV co-occurrence, with a repertoire-size bias correction applied to the TCR pairs. To estimate false discovery rates, a later analysis permuted the HLA or CMV assignments 20 times. In a later analysis, co-occurring TCRs were grouped using DBSCAN, with TCRdist sequence similarity added in when clustering inside HLA-allele-positive subsets. Repertoires with fewer than 30,000 or more than 120,000 public chains, plus five repertoires with anomalous nucleotide sharing, were excluded from co-occurrence clustering. TCRdb limited this immuneACCESS table to in-frame rearrangements with V and J called. A share of clones is missing; checked studies link under half to unresolved V genes, and the rest is unexplained. From that table come the V and J calls and clone size; the DNA was used to work out D and trimming. The sample table on file contains more than 100,000 clones. Together, the top ten hold roughly 3.5% of the sample.

The cohort consisted of approximately 670 healthy bone marrow donors. At the time of sampling, all cohort members were nominally healthy, though unrecorded immune exposures were likely present. The donor tested CMV seronegative and was one of the 352 seronegative cohort members. Every donor gave a peripheral blood sample, and the peripheral blood mononuclear cells from that sample were used for TCR beta sequencing. Genomic DNA extraction from the blood cell samples was performed with the Qiagen DNeasy Blood Extraction Kit. This sample was taken from a study of cytomegalovirus exposure and HLA in healthy donors (dated by TCRdb to 2015 to 2018). Describing the broader study: An earlier analysis of 587 of the donors reported roughly 300 Gb of sequence data and 100 million to 120 million unique TCR beta sequences obtained from about 179 million T cells. An early release that covered 500 to 800 HLA-typed donors contained approximately 300 gigabases of sequencing data and 70 million to 100 million unique TCR sequences. The genetic ancestry cluster associated with self-reported Caucasian donors included 81% of the 350 to 500 genotyped donors. The study was designed to test whether signatures of past pathogen exposure could be identified by cataloging public T cell receptors. The study profiled the T cell repertoires of about 640 subjects by immunosequencing and related them to cytomegalovirus serostatus. Besides the first cohort of approximately 670 subjects, a separate validation cohort made up of 120 different subjects was used. High-throughput TCR immunosequencing, statistical association of individual TCRs with disease status, and machine learning were combined to predict cytomegalovirus infection status. In a later analysis, previously published TCR beta repertoires from 550 to 750 donors were re-analyzed and high-resolution HLA genotyping was added so that TCR occurrence patterns could be studied. Rather than using new phenotypic data, the later analysis identified candidate immune exposures from TCR beta sequences and from how often those sequences occurred across donors. To decide whether each TCR beta V gene segment behaved as functional or pseudogenic, an earlier analysis of 587 of the donors relied on high-throughput TCR beta sequencing. Donor age, sex, ethnicity and CMV serostatus were compiled alongside the repertoire data. A later genetic analysis used genome-wide SNP genotypes for about three fifths of the roughly 700 donors, treating that subset as a discovery cohort. Every repertoire in the discovery cohort had been generated on one and the same sequencing platform. Class I and class II HLA loci were covered by the typing at four-digit resolution. The number of donors typed differed by locus, with roughly 629-640 for A, B, C, DRB1 and DQB1, 522 for DQA1, under 610 for DPA1, and 400 to 490 for DPB1. Several DR-DQ haplotypes were handled as single units for association and clustering, since linkage in the cohort was strong. Among a few hundred genotyped donors of the cohort, an average of approximately 250,000 unique TCR beta nucleotide sequences were sequenced per donor, roughly 20% of them non-productive. The paper as a whole reports these results and caveats: A later analysis associated about 17,000 TCR beta sequences with specific HLA alleles at a false discovery rate of 0.05. Assigning TCR associations to individual alleles was difficult when HLA alleles, especially DR and DQ, strongly co-occurred. Three of the identified cytomegalovirus-associated TCR beta chains were confirmed in vitro to be specific for cytomegalovirus antigens. In a later analysis, HLA-associated TCR beta chains were found to be more clonally expanded and to have lower generation probabilities than equally common non-associated chains. Because HLA typing was missing for some donors at each locus, association tests included only the typed subset. The only immune exposure information available for the cohort was CMV serostatus. A cluster of highly shared sequence variants was judged likely to be a technical artifact of the sequencing pipeline. Across donors, most TCR sequences were observed very rarely, whereas some public TCRs were present in many individuals. Linkage disequilibrium might explain the correlated functional status among segregating V segments, but an unknown experimental factor could not be excluded. Because counts were too low, approximately 15 rarely observed V segments, including chromosome 9 orphons, were excluded from the earlier analysis of several hundred of the donors. A further reported finding was that TCR beta sequences accurately predicted the HLA-A and HLA-B alleles for most subjects in the first cohort. Some IMGT-functional V segments, including TRBV6-2 and TRBV6-3, could not be distinguished by the 87-base-pair reads and were therefore excluded. According to a later analysis, most CMV-associated TCR beta chains appeared to be HLA-restricted, and the HLA associations seemed to be driven largely by CMV exposure. This cohort had only TCR beta chains sequenced, and the lack of alpha or paired-chain data limited which features could be detected. Compared with the roughly 710-donor mean, donors in an Asian-associated ancestry cluster had fewer N-insertions in productive TCRs, according to a later genetic analysis. The study listed 170 or so TCR beta chains as associated with cytomegalovirus. A later analysis found that TCR association rates varied across HLA loci, with DRB1 alleles showing the most associated TCRs and HLA-C alleles the fewest. In both the original and validation cohorts, the classifier was reported to diagnose cytomegalovirus status with high specificity and sensitivity. Roughly uniform sequencing depth across donors was assumed in presence/absence analyses, although this assumption may not hold. V-gene and J-gene trimming of TCR beta chains was associated with a missense DCLRE1C variant in a later genetic analysis, and the association was replicated in an independent cohort. A later analysis reported that several top co-occurrence clusters appeared linked to parvovirus B19, influenza, CMV and Epstein-Barr virus. An earlier analysis of some 590 of the donors showed that most TCR beta V segments appeared in productive rearrangements either about 90% or about 30% of the time, which broadly matched IMGT annotations. The authors suggested that the approach could potentially be extended to other disease states and immunological phenotypes.

This clonotype originated in a man aged 18 to 29 in good health and CMV-seronegative. The sequence links TRBV30 to TRBJ1-2, with 7 central nucleotides matching TRBD1. Sequencing was done on a sample of PBMCs. The bases read TGTGCCTGGAGTGGGGGACAGAGATATGGCTACACCTTC. Translated, this gives CAWSGGQRYGYTF.